This record covers a single T cell receptor beta chain. The antigen remains unidentified. This sample stems from a study of cytomegalovirus exposure and HLA in healthy donors. Whole-study findings and limits: Clusters of TCRs from the first cohort tended to co-occur in the roughly 120 validation repertoires (as a later analysis found). The study labeled 164 TCR beta chains cytomegalovirus-associated.

V shed 4 bases and J 8 bases; nucleotides not matched to a gene: 4. This CDR3 has 13 amino acids. The V gene's germline CDR1 is MNHEY and CDR2 SMNVEV (reference sequence). An approximately 130-subject validation cohort, separate from the approximately 670-subject first cohort, supplied the donors. TCRdb's table, derived via immunoSEQ multiplex PCR, lists solely in-frame clones and lacks some. The sample lists about 68,000 clones, about 91% seen once, with 2.5% to 3.5% in the top ten. Material: PBMCs. The rearrangement uses TRBV27 and TRBJ1-4; 7 positions match TRBD1. This clonotype was sampled from a man aged 18 to 35 in good health and CMV-seronegative. As DNA, the CDR3 is TGTGCCAGCAGTTCCGGGACAGTCGAAAAACTGTTTTTT. Translated: CASSSGTVEKLFF.